These 32 T cell receptor beta chains were sequenced from one sample in a study of T-cell memory formation after mild COVID-19. TCRdb itself ran the 5' RACE reads through MiXCR, one entry per CDR3 protein. The data contain hundreds of thousands of distinct CDR3 sequences, under 20% of them singletons. Specimen: PBMCs or a T cell subset sorted from them (not recorded which). Every receptor here comes from an adult woman who had mild COVID-19 (a few samples of this study predate the infection). Cell type and time point are not known.

In its sample, this clonotype was seen many times. V and J are TRBV11-2 and TRBJ1-2, with 10 nucleotides matching TRBD1. After removal of 1 base from V and 3 bases from J, the junction contained 8 bases not matched to a gene. Germline V gene lookup returns CDR1 SGHAT and CDR2 FQNNGV. This CDR3 has 17 amino acids. CDR3 in DNA: TGTGCCAGCAGCTTAGTATGGAGGACAGGGGGGGACTATGGCTACACCTTC. As protein: CASSLVWRTGGDYGYTF.

The J gene is TRBJ2-7, the V gene TRBV4-3; D not certain. V lost 0 bases and J 0 bases, leaving 9 bases between the germline ends. The germline V gene encodes CDR1 LGHNA and CDR2 YSLEER. CDR3 length: 15 residues. The CDR3, as DNA: TGCGCCAGCAGCCAAGATTGGCGGAACTCCTACGAGCAGTACTTC. It encodes CASSQDWRNSYEQYF.

V usage is TRBV3-1 and J usage is TRBJ2-2, with 7 bases identical to TRBD1. CDR3 length: 18 amino acids. The trim removed 2 bases at V and 4 bases at J, leaving 13 bases unmatched. CDR1 and CDR2 from the germline V gene are LGHDT and YNNKEL (reference sequence). The CDR3 sequence: CASSQIPPRGQGTGELFF. The CDR3, as DNA: TGTGCCAGCAGCCAAATACCCCCAAGGGGGCAGGGCACCGGGGAGCTGTTTTTT.

This chain joins TRBV10-3 and TRBJ1-2; 7 bases match TRBD1. The germline CDR1 and CDR2 sequences are ENHRY and SYGVKD. This CDR3 region has 14 residues. J lost 7 bases, V lost 2 bases, and 7 bases had no gene match. CDR3 coding DNA: TGTGCCATCAGTGAGAGGGACAGCCTCAGTGGCTACACCTTC. The encoded protein is CAISERDSLSGYTF.

The gene calls are TRBV7-9 and TRBJ1-1; no clear D gene. The V gene lost 3 bases and the J gene lost 1 base, with 18 bases spanning the gap. The CDR3 is 17 residues long. The V gene's germline CDR1 is SEHNR and CDR2 FQNEAQ (reference sequence). In nucleotides, the CDR3 is TGTGCCAGCAGCTTTGATATGTCCGGATTCGGGAACACTGAAGCTTTCTTT. It specifies CASSFDMSGFGNTEAFF.

The V and J genes are TRBV29-1 and TRBJ2-7, with a possible D match to TRBD2 (6 bases). The V gene's germline CDR1 is SQVTM and CDR2 ANQGSEA. The V end lost 4 bases, the J end lost 4 bases, and 11 bases lay between the germline ends. The CDR3 covers 12 residues. The CDR3 coding sequence is TGCAGCGTTGTTAGTGGGACTTACGAGCAGTACTTC. Amino acid sequence: CSVVSGTYEQYF.

This clonotype was seen more than once but under ten times. This sequence joins TRBV28 and TRBJ2-1; D is unresolved. The CDR3 length is 15 residues. The V gene lost 6 bases and the J gene lost 0 bases, with 12 bases spanning the gap. From germline, CDR1 is MDHEN and CDR2 SYDVKM. In nucleotides, the CDR3 is TGTGCCAGCAGCCCCCCTACAAACTCCTACAATGAGCAGTTCTTC. This codes for CASSPPTNSYNEQFF.

This clonotype showed up just a few times. This rearrangement joins TRBV5-1 to TRBJ2-7, with 11 bases aligning to TRBD2. The junction had 8 bases not matched to a gene; V was cut back by 3 bases and J by 3 bases. This CDR3 region has 16 residues. CDR1 SGHRS and CDR2 YFSETQ come from the germline V gene. CDR3 region: CASSYNLGTSGYEQYF. In nucleotides, the CDR3 is TGCGCCAGCAGCTACAACCTCGGGACTAGCGGCTACGAGCAGTACTTC. The entire variable domain, with the rest obtained from reference TRBV5-1 and TRBJ2-7, is as follows: KAGVTQTPRYLIKTRGQQVTLSCSPISGHRSVSWYQQTPGQGLQFLFEYFSETQRNKGNFPGRFSGRQFSNSRSEMNVSTLELGDSALYLCASSYNLGTSGYEQYFGPGTRLTVT.

This clonotype showed up just a few times. The V call is TRBV18, the J call TRBJ2-7; TRBD2 matches at 8 bases. The V segment lost 0 bases and the J segment 4 bases; nucleotides outside the gene matches: 5. Germline V gene data show CDR1 as KGHSH and CDR2 as LQKENI. This CDR3 region has 15 residues. The CDR3 coding sequence is TGTGCCAGCTCACCACCTTCGCGGGGGGAATACGAGCAGTACTTC. It encodes CASSPPSRGEYEQYF. The full variable domain, completed using reference TRBV18 and TRBJ2-7, is NAGVMQNPRHLVRRRGQEARLRCSPMKGHSHVYWYRQLPEEGLKFMVYLQKENIIDESGMPKERFSAEFPKEGPSILRIQQVVRGDSAAYFCASSPPSRGEYEQYFGPGTRLTVT.

This clonotype occurred a few times. The chain is built from TRBV6-5 and TRBJ1-4; D is unclear. There are 13 residues in the CDR3. The V end was cut by 5 bases, the J end by 3 bases, with 7 bases between. CDR1 is MNHEY and CDR2 is SVGAGI in the germline V gene. The CDR3 sequence is CASSLGANEKLFF. The CDR3 coding sequence is TGTGCCAGCAGTCTCGGGGCTAATGAAAAACTGTTTTTT.

Many counts were recorded for this clonotype. The chain uses TRBV30 and TRBJ2-5, with TRBD2 identical over 10 bases. Germline loops: CDR1 GTSNPN, CDR2 SVGIG (reference sequence). V gave up 6 bases and J gave up 2 bases; unmatched junction bases: 15. CDR3 size: 17 residues. For the CDR3, the DNA is TGTGCCTGCGGAACGGCCACAAAACTAGCGGGGCAAGAGACCCAGTACTTC. It codes for CACGTATKLAGQETQYF.

This clonotype occurred a few times. This chain joins TRBV12-3 or TRBV12-4 and TRBJ2-1, with D perhaps matching TRBD1 (5 bases). The CDR3 is 14 residues long. Between the trimmed V and J ends, which lost 1 base and 8 bases, there was a span of 12 bases. CDR3 DNA sequence: TGTGCCAGCAGTTTAGAGGGGCCTGGGGATGAGCAGTTCTTC. It is translated as CASSLEGPGDEQFF.

V usage is TRBV12-3 or TRBV12-4 and J usage is TRBJ1-2; TRBD1 agrees at 7 bases. After removal of 6 bases from V and 6 bases from J, the junction contained 10 bases not matched to a gene. The CDR3 runs to 14 residues. This CDR3 reads CASSTGTASNGYTF. CDR3 nucleotide sequence: TGTGCCAGCAGCACCGGGACAGCTTCTAATGGCTACACCTTC.

This clonotype was seen more than once but under ten times. The chain joins TRBV19 to TRBJ2-1; the match to TRBD2 covers 8 bases. Per the germline V gene, CDR1 is LNHDA and CDR2 is SQIVND (reference sequence). V lost 7 bases, J lost 4 bases, and 9 bases stayed unmatched. CDR3 length: 15 residues. The CDR3 loop reads CASTDSGTTYNEQFF. As DNA, the CDR3 is TGTGCCAGTACCGATAGCGGGACGACTTACAATGAGCAGTTCTTC.

In DNA, the CDR3 is TGCAGTGCTACCTTAACGGGACTAGCGGCCGCTAGTCCGCAGTATTTT. This encodes CSATLTGLAAASPQYF. The V call is TRBV20-1, the J call TRBJ2-3; TRBD2 matches 11 bases. Germline CDR1 is DFQATT and CDR2 is SNEGSKA (reference sequence). This CDR3 has 16 residues. Trimming cost V 4 bases and J 10 bases; bases outside gene matches: 16.

The rearrangement links TRBV7-2 to TRBJ1-1; the D is unclear. Germline V gives CDR1 SGHTA, CDR2 FQGNSA. Trimming took 1 base from V and 0 from J, leaving 9 bases between them. The CDR3 runs 15 residues. Here the CDR3 reads CASSLVLGLNTEAFF. CDR3 bases: TGTGCCAGCAGCTTAGTTCTGGGGTTGAACACTGAAGCTTTCTTT.

The chain uses TRBV29-1 and TRBJ1-3; no reliable D call. This CDR3 has 13 amino acids. Germline assignment: CDR1 SQVTM and CDR2 ANQGSEA. The V gene lost 4 bases and the J gene lost 4 bases, with 11 bases spanning the gap. The CDR3 nucleotides read TGCAGCGTTGTTTGGGATCGCGGAAACACCATATATTTT. Translated: CSVVWDRGNTIYF.

This clonotype was counted at least ten times. This chain uses TRBV12-3 or TRBV12-4 with TRBJ1-2; TRBD1 might be the D (5 bases). This CDR3 is built from 14 residues. V was trimmed by 1 base and J by 2 bases, leaving 8 bases between them. The CDR3 spells CASSLGAGNYGYTF. The CDR3 nucleotides are TGTGCCAGCAGTTTAGGAGCAGGGAACTATGGCTACACCTTC.

The chain employs TRBV6-6 and TRBJ2-3; 9 positions match TRBD1. V shed 4 bases and J 4 bases; nucleotides not matched to a gene: 6. The length of the CDR3 is 15 residues. Germline V gene sequence: CDR1 MNHNY, CDR2 SVGAGI (reference sequence). CDR3 loop: CASSSDWTGADTQYF. DNA of the CDR3: TGTGCCAGCAGTTCCGATTGGACAGGGGCAGATACGCAGTATTTT.

V gene TRBV7-9 combines with J gene TRBJ1-5; no clear D gene. The ends were cut back, 1 base at V and 6 bases at J, with 19 bases in the middle. CDR1 and CDR2 (germline): SEHNR, FQNEAQ (reference sequence). This CDR3 is 17 amino acids long. The CDR3 nucleotides are TGTGCCAGCAGCTTAGTTAGTAGTGAATCCGGGAGTCAGCCCCAGCATTTT. Translating it yields CASSLVSSESGSQPQHF.

The chain employs TRBV7-8 and TRBJ2-3; 12 nucleotides align to TRBD2. This CDR3 has 17 amino acids. Trimming took 5 bases from V and 4 from J; bases not matched to a gene: 10. Germline lookup yields CDR1 SGHVS and CDR2 FQNEAQ. In DNA form, the CDR3 reads TGTGCCAGCAGCCCCCGACTAGCGGGAGCTAGCCCAGATACGCAGTATTTT. As protein: CASSPRLAGASPDTQYF. Filled out from reference TRBV7-8 and TRBJ2-3, the complete variable domain reads GAGVSQSPRYKVAKRGQDVALRCDPISGHVSLFWYQQALGQGPEFLTYFQNEAQLDKSGLPSDRFFAERPEGSVSTLKIQRTQQEDSAVYLCASSPRLAGASPDTQYFGPGTRLTVL.

This clonotype showed up just a few times. The genes are TRBV3-1 and TRBJ2-3; 9 bases agree with TRBD2. CDR1 is LGHDT and CDR2 is YNNKEL in the germline V gene (reference sequence). The CDR3 spans 16 residues. The V gene end was trimmed by 8 bases and the J gene end by 14 bases; junction bases not matched to a gene: 23. The CDR3 bases are TGTGCCAGCCGAAAGACCCCGACTAGCGGAGGGGGTAAGGTGTATTTT. Residues: CASRKTPTSGGGKVYF.

This clonotype was detected many times. The J gene is TRBJ2-7, the V gene TRBV20-1, with 7 bases aligning to TRBD1. Trimming at V came to 1 base and at J to 3 bases, leaving 3 bases not matched to a gene. CDR1 and CDR2 from the germline V gene are DFQATT and SNEGSKA (reference sequence). This CDR3 is built from 13 residues. In DNA, the CDR3 is TGCAGTGCTAGAGGCACAGGGGACTACGAGCAGTACTTC. Translated: CSARGTGDYEQYF.

The chain recombines TRBV20-1 with TRBJ2-2, with D perhaps assigned TRBD1 or TRBD2 (5 bases each). Trimming took off 6 bases at V and 3 bases at J, with 17 bases between the two ends. Germline values: CDR1 DFQATT, CDR2 SNEGSKA (reference sequence). The CDR3 sequence is 15 residues long. In DNA, the CDR3 is TGCAGTGCGCTAGGAAAGAGGGGCTACACCGGGGAGCTGTTTTTT. Amino acid sequence: CSALGKRGYTGELFF.

This clonotype was found a few times. The rearrangement joins TRBV12-3 or TRBV12-4 to TRBJ1-2; D uncertain. CDR3 length equals 18 residues. Deletions cut 0 bases from V and 1 base from J, with 18 bases between. CDR3 DNA sequence: TGTGCCAGCAGTTTAGCGCGGATGGGGAATCCTCTTAACTATGGCTACACCTTC. Its protein is CASSLARMGNPLNYGYTF.

This clonotype was observed a handful of times. V gene TRBV27 combines with J gene TRBJ1-6, with TRBD1 as a possible D gene (6 bases). The CDR3 totals 16 residues. Germline lookup yields CDR1 MNHEY and CDR2 SMNVEV (reference sequence). Deletions cut 4 bases from V and 4 bases from J, with 14 bases between. The CDR3 loop is CASSSGHGSYNSPLHF. The CDR3, as DNA: TGTGCCAGCAGTTCGGGACACGGGAGTTATAATTCACCCCTCCACTTT.

This clonotype has just a few counts. The rearrangement uses TRBV5-1 and TRBJ2-7; TRBD1 agrees at 9 bases. The CDR3 loop spans 11 amino acids. CDR1 and CDR2 (germline): SGHRS, YFSETQ. Trimming removed 4 bases from V and 7 bases from J; junction bases left unmatched: 0. The CDR3 bases are TGCGCCAGCAGCGGACAGGGGGAGCAGTACTTC. It yields the protein CASSGQGEQYF.

The chain employs TRBV9 and TRBJ2-7; D not certain. Trimming pared 4 bases from V and 5 bases from J, leaving 13 bases between. CDR1 and CDR2 (germline): SGDLS, YYNGEE. The CDR3 is 13 amino acids. The CDR3 protein is CASSTGSNDEQYF. In nucleotides, the CDR3 is TGTGCCAGCAGCACTGGGTCGAACGACGAGCAGTACTTC.

This clonotype has more than one count but fewer than ten. The chain employs TRBV29-1 and TRBJ1-1; possibly TRBD1 for D (6 bases). Trimming took 7 bases from V and 0 from J, leaving 12 bases between them. CDR1 and CDR2 (germline): SQVTM, ANQGSEA. The CDR3 totals 13 residues. The CDR3 loop reads CSGTGHLNTEAFF. The DNA of the CDR3 is TGCAGCGGGACGGGACACTTGAACACTGAAGCTTTCTTT.

This clonotype turned up a few times. The chain combines TRBV18 with TRBJ1-4; D remains ambiguous. The CDR3 is 15 amino acids. The germline V gene encodes CDR1 KGHSH and CDR2 LQKENI. V gave up 0 bases and J gave up 0 bases, with 5 bases separating them. The CDR3: CASSPPRPTNEKLFF. For the CDR3, the DNA is TGTGCCAGCTCACCACCCAGACCAACTAATGAAAAACTGTTTTTT.

This clonotype has a handful of counts. The genes are TRBV3-1 and TRBJ2-1, with D possibly matching TRBD2 (5 bases). The CDR3 runs 13 residues. V gave up 7 bases and J gave up 9 bases, with 16 bases separating them. The V gene's germline CDR1 is LGHDT and CDR2 YNNKEL (reference sequence). The CDR3 spells CASKTPERPEQFF. The DNA of the CDR3 is TGTGCCAGCAAAACGCCTGAGCGGCCTGAGCAGTTCTTC.

The V call is TRBV4-1, the J call TRBJ1-1; 8 nucleotides line up with TRBD1. Germline CDR1 is MGHRA and CDR2 is YSYEKL. The CDR3 covers 15 residues. Trimming took 4 bases from V and 1 from J; bases not matched to a gene: 5. The CDR3 region is CASSPKGQANTEAFF. CDR3 bases: TGCGCCAGCAGCCCAAAGGGACAGGCGAACACTGAAGCTTTCTTT.